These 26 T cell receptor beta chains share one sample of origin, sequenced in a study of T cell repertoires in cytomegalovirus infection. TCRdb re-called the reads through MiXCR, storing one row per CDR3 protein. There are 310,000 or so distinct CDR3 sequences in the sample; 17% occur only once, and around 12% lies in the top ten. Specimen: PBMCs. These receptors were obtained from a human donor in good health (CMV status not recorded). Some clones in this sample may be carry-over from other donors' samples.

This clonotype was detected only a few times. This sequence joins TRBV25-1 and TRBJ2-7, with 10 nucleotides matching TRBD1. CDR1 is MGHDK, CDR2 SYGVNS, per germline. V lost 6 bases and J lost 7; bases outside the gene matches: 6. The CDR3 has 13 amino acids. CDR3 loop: CASRGQGLWEQYF. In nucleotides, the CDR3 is TGTGCCAGCAGGGGACAGGGGCTTTGGGAGCAGTACTTC.

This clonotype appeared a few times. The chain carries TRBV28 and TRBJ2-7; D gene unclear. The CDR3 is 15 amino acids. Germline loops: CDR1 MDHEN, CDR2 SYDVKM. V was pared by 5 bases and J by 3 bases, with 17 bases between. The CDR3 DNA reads TGTGCCAGCAGTCCAGAGAAAGGCGGTAACTACGAGCAGTACTTC. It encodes CASSPEKGGNYEQYF.

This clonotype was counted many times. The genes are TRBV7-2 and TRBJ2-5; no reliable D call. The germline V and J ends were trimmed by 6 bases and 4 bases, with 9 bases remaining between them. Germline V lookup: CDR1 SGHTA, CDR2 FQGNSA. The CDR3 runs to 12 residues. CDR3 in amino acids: CASSPQTETQYF. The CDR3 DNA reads TGTGCCAGCAGTCCCCAGACAGAGACCCAGTACTTC.

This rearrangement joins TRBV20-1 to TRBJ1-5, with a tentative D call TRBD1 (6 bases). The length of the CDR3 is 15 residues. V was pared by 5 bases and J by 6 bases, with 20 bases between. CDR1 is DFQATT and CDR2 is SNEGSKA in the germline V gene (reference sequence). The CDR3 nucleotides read TGCAGTGCTTACGAGGGGGGAGGGGACGGTCAGCCCCAGCATTTT. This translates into CSAYEGGGDGQPQHF.

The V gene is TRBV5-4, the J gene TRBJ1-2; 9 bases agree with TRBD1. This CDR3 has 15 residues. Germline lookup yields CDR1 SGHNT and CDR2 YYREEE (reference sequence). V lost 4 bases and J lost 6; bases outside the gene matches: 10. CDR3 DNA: TGTGCCAGCAGCGGAGGACAGGGGCAGGTTGATGGCTACACCTTC. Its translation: CASSGGQGQVDGYTF. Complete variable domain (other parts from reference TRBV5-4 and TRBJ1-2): ETGVTQSPTHLIKTRGQQVTLRCSSQSGHNTVSWYQQALGQGPQFIFQYYREEENGRGNFPPRFSGLQFPNYSSELNVNALELDDSALYLCASSGGQGQVDGYTFGSGTRLTVV.

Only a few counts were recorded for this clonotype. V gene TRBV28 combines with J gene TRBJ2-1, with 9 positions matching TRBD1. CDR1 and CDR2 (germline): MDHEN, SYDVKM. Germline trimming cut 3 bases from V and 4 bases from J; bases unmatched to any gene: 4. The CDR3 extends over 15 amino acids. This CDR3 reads CASSFWGQGYNEQFF. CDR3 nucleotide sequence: TGTGCCAGCAGTTTTTGGGGACAGGGATACAATGAGCAGTTCTTC.

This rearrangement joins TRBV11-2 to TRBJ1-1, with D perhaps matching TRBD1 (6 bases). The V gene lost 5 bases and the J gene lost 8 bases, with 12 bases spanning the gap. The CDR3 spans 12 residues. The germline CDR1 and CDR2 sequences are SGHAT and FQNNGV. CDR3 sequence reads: CASSPQGYEAFF. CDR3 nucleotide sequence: TGTGCCAGCAGCCCGCAGGGGTACGAAGCTTTCTTT.

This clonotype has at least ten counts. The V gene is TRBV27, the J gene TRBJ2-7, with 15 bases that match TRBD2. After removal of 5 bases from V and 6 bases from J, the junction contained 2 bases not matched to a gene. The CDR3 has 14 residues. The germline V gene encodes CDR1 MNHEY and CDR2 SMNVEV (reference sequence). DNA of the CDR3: TGTGCCAGCAGTCCGGGACTAGCGGGGGGCGAGCAGTACTTC. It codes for CASSPGLAGGEQYF.

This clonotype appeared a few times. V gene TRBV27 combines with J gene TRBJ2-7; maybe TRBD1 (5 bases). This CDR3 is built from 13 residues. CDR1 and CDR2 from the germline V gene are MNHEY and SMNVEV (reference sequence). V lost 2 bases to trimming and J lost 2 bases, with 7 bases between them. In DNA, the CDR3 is TGTGCCAGCAGTTTACAGGGCCCCTACGAGCAGTACTTC. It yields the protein CASSLQGPYEQYF.

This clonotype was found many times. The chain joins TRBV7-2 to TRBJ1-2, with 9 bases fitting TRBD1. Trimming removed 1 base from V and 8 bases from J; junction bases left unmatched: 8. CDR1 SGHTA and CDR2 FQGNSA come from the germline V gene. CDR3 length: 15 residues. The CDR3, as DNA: TGTGCCAGCAGCTTAGAACCGGGACAGGGAATCGGCTACACCTTC. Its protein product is CASSLEPGQGIGYTF. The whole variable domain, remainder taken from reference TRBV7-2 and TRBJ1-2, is GAGVSQSPSNKVTEKGKDVELRCDPISGHTALYWYRQSLGQGLEFLIYFQGNSAPDKSGLPSDRFSAERTGGSVSTLTIQRTQQEDSAVYLCASSLEPGQGIGYTFGSGTRLTVV.

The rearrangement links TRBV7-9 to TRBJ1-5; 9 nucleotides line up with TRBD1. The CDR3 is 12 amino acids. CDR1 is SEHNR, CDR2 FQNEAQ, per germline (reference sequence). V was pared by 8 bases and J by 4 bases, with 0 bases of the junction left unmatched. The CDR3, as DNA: TGTGCCAGCGGACAGGGGAATCAGCCCCAGCATTTT. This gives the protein CASGQGNQPQHF.

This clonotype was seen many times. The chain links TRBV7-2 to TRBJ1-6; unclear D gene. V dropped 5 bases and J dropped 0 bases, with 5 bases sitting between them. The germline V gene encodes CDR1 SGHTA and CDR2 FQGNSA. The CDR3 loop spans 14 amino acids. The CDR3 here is CASSPGSYNSPLHF. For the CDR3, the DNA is TGTGCCAGCAGCCCCGGCTCCTATAATTCACCCCTCCACTTT.

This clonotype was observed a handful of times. The CDR3 here is CASSQGTDLAGVNNEQFF. CDR3 sequence (DNA): TGCGCCAGCAGCCAAGGGACAGATCTAGCGGGGGTGAACAATGAGCAGTTCTTC. This sequence joins TRBV4-3 and TRBJ2-1; 10 bases align to TRBD2. Germline loops: CDR1 LGHNA, CDR2 YSLEER. The CDR3 sequence is 18 residues long. Unmatched junction bases numbered 11, after V lost 1 base and J lost 5 bases.

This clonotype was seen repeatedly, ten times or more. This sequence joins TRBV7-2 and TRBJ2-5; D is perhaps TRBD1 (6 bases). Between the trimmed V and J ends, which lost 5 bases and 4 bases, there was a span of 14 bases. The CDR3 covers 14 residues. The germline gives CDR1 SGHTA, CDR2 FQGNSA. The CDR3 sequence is CASSVGQPGETQYF. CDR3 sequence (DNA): TGTGCCAGCAGCGTAGGACAGCCGGGAGAGACCCAGTACTTC.

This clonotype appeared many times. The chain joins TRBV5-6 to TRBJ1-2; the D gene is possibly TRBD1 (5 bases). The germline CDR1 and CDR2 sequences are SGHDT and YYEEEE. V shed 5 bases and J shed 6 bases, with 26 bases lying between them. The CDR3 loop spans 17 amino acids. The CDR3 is CASRNGVVGGRSNGYTF. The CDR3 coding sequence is TGTGCCAGCAGAAACGGGGTGGTCGGGGGGAGATCCAATGGCTACACCTTC. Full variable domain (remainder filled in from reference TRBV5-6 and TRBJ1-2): DAGVTQSPTHLIKTRGQQVTLRCSPKSGHDTVSWYQQALGQGPQFIFQYYEEEERQRGNFPDRFSGHQFPNYSSELNVNALLLGDSALYLCASRNGVVGGRSNGYTFGSGTRLTVV.

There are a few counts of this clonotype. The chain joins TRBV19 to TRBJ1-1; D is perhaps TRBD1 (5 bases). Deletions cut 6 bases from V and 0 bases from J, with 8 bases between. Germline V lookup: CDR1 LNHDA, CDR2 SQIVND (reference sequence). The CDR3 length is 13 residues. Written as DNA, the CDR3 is TGTGCCAGTAGAGACAGTTTGAACACTGAAGCTTTCTTT. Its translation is CASRDSLNTEAFF.

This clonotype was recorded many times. The CDR3 coding sequence is TGTGCCAGCAGTTTATCCCCGGTAGCGGGGGGGCCGAATGAGCAGTTCTTC. Protein sequence: CASSLSPVAGGPNEQFF. The chain joins TRBV27 to TRBJ2-1; 11 nucleotides align to TRBD2. Germline V gene lookup returns CDR1 MNHEY and CDR2 SMNVEV (reference sequence). This CDR3 is 17 amino acids long. V gave up 0 bases and J gave up 7 bases; unmatched junction bases: 8.

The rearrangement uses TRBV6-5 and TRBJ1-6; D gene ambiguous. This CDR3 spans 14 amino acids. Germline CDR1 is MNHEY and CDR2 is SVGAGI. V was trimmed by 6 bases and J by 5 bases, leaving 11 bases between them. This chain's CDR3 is CASSRAPNNSPLHF. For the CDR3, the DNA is TGTGCCAGCAGCCGGGCTCCCAATAATTCACCCCTCCACTTT.

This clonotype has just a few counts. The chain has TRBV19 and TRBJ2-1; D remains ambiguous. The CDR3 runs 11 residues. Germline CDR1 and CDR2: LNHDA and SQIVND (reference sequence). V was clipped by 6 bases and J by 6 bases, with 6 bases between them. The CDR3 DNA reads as TGTGCCAGTAGCACCCTCAATGAGCAGTTCTTC. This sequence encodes CASSTLNEQFF. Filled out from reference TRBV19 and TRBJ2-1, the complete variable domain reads DGGITQSPKYLFRKEGQNVTLSCEQNLNHDAMYWYRQDPGQGLRLIYYSQIVNDFQKGDIAEGYSVSREKKESFPLTVTSAQKNPTAFYLCASSTLNEQFFGPGTRLTVL.

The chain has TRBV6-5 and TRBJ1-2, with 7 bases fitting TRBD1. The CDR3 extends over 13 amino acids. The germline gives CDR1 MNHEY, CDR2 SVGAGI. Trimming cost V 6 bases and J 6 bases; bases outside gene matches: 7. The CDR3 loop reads CASSQDRAHGYTF. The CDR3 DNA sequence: TGTGCCAGCAGCCAAGACAGGGCCCATGGCTACACCTTC.

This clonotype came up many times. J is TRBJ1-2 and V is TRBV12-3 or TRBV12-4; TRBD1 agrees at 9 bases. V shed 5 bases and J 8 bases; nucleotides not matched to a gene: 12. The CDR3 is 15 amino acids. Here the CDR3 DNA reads TGTGCCAGCAGTCAACAAGGACAGGGGCCTAGCGGCTACACCTTC. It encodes CASSQQGQGPSGYTF.

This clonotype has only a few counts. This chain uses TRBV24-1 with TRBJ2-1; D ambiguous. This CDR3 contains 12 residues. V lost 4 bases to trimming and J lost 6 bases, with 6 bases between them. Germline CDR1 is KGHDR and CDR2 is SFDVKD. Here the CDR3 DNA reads TGTGCCACCAGTGACAGAATCAATGAGCAGTTCTTC. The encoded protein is CATSDRINEQFF.

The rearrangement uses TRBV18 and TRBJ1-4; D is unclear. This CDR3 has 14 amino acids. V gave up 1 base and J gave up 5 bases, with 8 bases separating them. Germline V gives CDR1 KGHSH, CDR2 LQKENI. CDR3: CASSPQPENEKLFF. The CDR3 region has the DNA TGTGCCAGCTCACCACAGCCGGAAAATGAAAAACTGTTTTTT.

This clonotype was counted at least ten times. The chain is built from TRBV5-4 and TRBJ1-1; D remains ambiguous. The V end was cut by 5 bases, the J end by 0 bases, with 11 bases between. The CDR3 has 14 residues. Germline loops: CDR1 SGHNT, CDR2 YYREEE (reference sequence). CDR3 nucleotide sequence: TGTGCCAGCAGGTATACAGCAATGAACACTGAAGCTTTCTTT. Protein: CASRYTAMNTEAFF.

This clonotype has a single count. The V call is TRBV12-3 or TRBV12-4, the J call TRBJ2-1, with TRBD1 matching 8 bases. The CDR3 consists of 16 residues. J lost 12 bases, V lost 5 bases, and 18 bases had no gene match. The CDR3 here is CASSDQGALTKVGQFF. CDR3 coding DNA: TGTGCCAGCAGTGATCAGGGGGCGCTTACGAAAGTCGGGCAGTTCTTC.

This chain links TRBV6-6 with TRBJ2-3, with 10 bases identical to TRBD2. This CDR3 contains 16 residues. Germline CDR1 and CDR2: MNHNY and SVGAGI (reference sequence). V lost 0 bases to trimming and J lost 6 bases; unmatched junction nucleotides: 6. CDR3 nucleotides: TGTGCCAGCAGTTACTCCCAGCGGGGGGGAGTTGATACGCAGTATTTT. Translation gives CASSYSQRGGVDTQYF.